A single T cell receptor (beta chain) is shown here with its context. Its matching antigen is unknown. This record comes from a study of post-analysis software for immune sequencing data. Study-wide results and caveats: Included in a set of 5 or 6 TRBV segments more frequent in patients than controls were TRBV5-6, TRBV5-1 and TRBV20-1.

J was trimmed by 3 bases and V by 0 bases; bases with no gene match: 9. Germline V gene data show CDR1 as MRHNA and CDR2 as SNTAGT. The CDR3 has 18 amino acids. Each TCR beta cDNA library carried unique molecular identifiers. From the PCR reads, TCRdb called clonotypes with MiXCR, one entry per CDR3 protein. Of fewer than 850,000 distinct CDR3 sequences detected, 25% to 30% appear once; the ten largest clones hold around 0.6%. The chain couples TRBV6-4 to TRBJ2-1, with TRBD2 matching over 9 bases. The source is a girl between 5 and 17 years old with multiple sclerosis. Sequenced input: blood. CDR3 sequence: CASSDSSGSMGFYNEQFF. CDR3 bases: TGTGCCAGCAGTGACTCTAGCGGGAGTATGGGGTTCTACAATGAGCAGTTCTTC.